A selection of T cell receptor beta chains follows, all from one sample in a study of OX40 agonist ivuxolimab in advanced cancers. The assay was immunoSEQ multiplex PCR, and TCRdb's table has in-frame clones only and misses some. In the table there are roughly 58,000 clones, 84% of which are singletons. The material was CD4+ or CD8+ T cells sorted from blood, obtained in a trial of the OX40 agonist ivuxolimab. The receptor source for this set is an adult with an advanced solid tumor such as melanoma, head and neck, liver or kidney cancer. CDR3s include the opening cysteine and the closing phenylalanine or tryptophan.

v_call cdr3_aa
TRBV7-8 CASSYREKGSGNTIYF
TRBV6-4 CASSHNRGSSYNEQFF
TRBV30 CAWSVHRATEAFF
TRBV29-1 CSVTPTTNEKLFF
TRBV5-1 CASSTLAGVAYEQYF
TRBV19 CASSTRSSGNSWGTQYF
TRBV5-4 CASRRQRETSYEQYF
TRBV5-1 CASSLGGTLEGQGRGGYTF
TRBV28 CASSLHERDTQYF
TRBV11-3 CASSSRPLLAGGPAETQYF
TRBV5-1 CASSPRDRGPHGYTF
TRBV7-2 CASIQTSGGNEQFF
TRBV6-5 CASSTQGGRTQYF
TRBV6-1 CASTTGVNSPLHF
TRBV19 CASSILPGQRTGNTIYF
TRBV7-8 CASSLDRGNSPLHF
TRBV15 CATSRGGYYGYTF
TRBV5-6 CASGPNPGTAIYEQYF
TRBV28 CASSLVGAYGYTF
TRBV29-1 CSVEGRGGNTGELFF
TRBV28 CASSLYAGGNEKLFF
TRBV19 CASSIAGSHTGELFF
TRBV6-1 CASSVSGLAVTSSYNEQFF
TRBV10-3 CAISGETVKNNSPLHF
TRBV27 CASSLYPPLTVVHYSNQPQHF
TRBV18 CASSPPRTDFNEKLFF
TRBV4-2 CASSPPGLRDKRNTIYF
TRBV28 CASSSPRGLSYEQYF
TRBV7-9 CASSLGGAVTNEKLFF
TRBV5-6 CASSLGGAGGQPQHF
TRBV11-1 CASSLDQDTSNEQFF
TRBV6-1 CASSVLLEDTEAFF
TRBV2 CASRSDRVKNIQYF
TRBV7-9 CASSLEDRGCTF
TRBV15 CATRTGEGTGELFF
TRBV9 CASSPGRGTGTYEQYF
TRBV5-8 CASSPLVSGGADEQFF
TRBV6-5 CASSYGDGQPQHF
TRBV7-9 CAGSLGTGVGNEQFF
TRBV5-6 CASSYSGAYGYTF
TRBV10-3 CAISESVVIGSTEAFF
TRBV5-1 CASKQGHEGTEAFF
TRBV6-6 CASNRQGLGYTF
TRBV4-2 CASSQEGQAYNEQFF